The clone carrying this T cell receptor (beta chain) has just a few counts. Its antigen is not identified. The sample comes from a study of T-cell reconstitution after alpha-beta-depleted transplantation in children. Overall study results and limits: About two months after transplant, alpha-beta T cells reportedly came from several hundred expanded graft clones. Newly generated T cells supplied most T-cell counts and diversity one year post-transplant. Some patients owed their high day-60 TCRbeta diversity to surviving recipient T cells and thymic progenitors.

As it was prepared, the TCRbeta library received unique molecular identifiers. TCRdb recomputed calls from the PCR reads with MiXCR, one row per CDR3 protein. The sample consists of about 300,000 distinct CDR3 sequences, less than 9.5% of them appearing once. The CDR3 loop spans 14 amino acids. V lost 1 base and J 2 bases, leaving 11 bases between the germline ends. From germline, CDR1 is DFQATT and CDR2 SNEGSKA (reference sequence). The sequenced sample was peripheral blood, obtained 360 days after TCRalphabeta/CD19-depleted stem cell transplant. The receptor comes from a female patient aged 2-9 years who had a stem cell transplant for Fanconi anemia, so the T cells may come from the graft donor. The J gene is TRBJ2-5, the V gene TRBV20-1; the D is unclear. CDR3 sequence: CSARGTQTQETQYF. In DNA, the CDR3 is TGCAGTGCTAGAGGCACTCAAACTCAAGAGACCCAGTACTTC.